This TCR beta chain was profiled in a study of long-term antiretroviral therapy in people with HIV. CDR3 length equals 16 residues. Germline values: CDR1 PRHDT, CDR2 FYEKMQ (reference sequence). With 0 bases clipped from V and 1 base from J, the junction kept 5 bases outside the gene matches. For each donor, at least one pre-ART and at least two post-ART PBMC samples were available. Sequencing relied on immunoSEQ assay v3.0, run at survey level. Clones were read by immunoSEQ multiplex PCR, and TCRdb kept only the in-frame ones, dropping some. The data show about 23,000 clones, about 82% seen once. The source of this sequence is a man aged 40-49 years with HIV. The specimen comprised unsorted PBMCs, sampled 1.6 years after starting antiretroviral therapy. This chain uses TRBV13 with TRBJ1-2, with 7 bases identical to TRBD1. CDR3 amino acids: CASSLGGTVVNYGYTF. CDR3 bases: TGTGCCAGCAGCTTAGGGGGGACAGTTGTTAACTATGGCTACACCTTC.